One sample yielded the 30 T cell receptor beta chains listed below, sequenced in a study of metastatic and nonmetastatic thyroid tumors (dated by TCRdb to 2019 to 2021). Libraries were made using PCR. Sequenced using an Illumina HiSeq 4000. TCRdb cleaned the public reads at Q25 with fastp, built clones with MiXCR and kept in-frame beta chains. This sample holds tens of thousands of clones; approximately 24% were observed only once. Clones ranked in the top ten supply roughly 6% of the sample. Before undergoing thyroid surgery, none of the patients had been given any kind of treatment. Sequencing was carried out using tumor tissue. These receptors were obtained from a female donor with papillary thyroid cancer or a benign thyroid nodule (not recorded which). Some clones in this sample may be carry-over from other donors' samples.

In its sample, this clone was seen many times. The sample has other DNA sequences that encode this CDR3 too. V is TRBV18 and J is TRBJ1-1; D may be TRBD1 (5 bases). From germline, CDR1 is KGHSH and CDR2 LQKENI. The CDR3 extends over 13 amino acids. V lost 6 bases, J lost 2 bases, and 10 bases lay in between. The CDR3 loop reads CASSSRDNTEAFF. In nucleotides, the CDR3 is TGTGCCAGCTCGTCCCGGGACAACACTGAAGCTTTCTTT.

This clone was observed many times. J is TRBJ2-7 and V is TRBV7-9; either TRBD1 or TRBD2 may supply D (5 bases each). Germline CDR1 and CDR2: SEHNR and FQNEAQ (reference sequence). The V gene lost 1 base and the J gene lost 3 bases, with 10 bases spanning the gap. This CDR3 spans 14 amino acids. CDR3 DNA: TGTGCCAGCAGCTTAGACGGGGCTTTCTACGAGCAGTACTTC. It is translated as CASSLDGAFYEQYF. The full variable domain, in which reference TRBV7-9 and TRBJ2-7 provide the parts outside the CDR3, is DTGVSQNPRHKITKRGQNVTFRCDPISEHNRLYWYRQTLGQGPEFLTYFQNEAQLEKSRLLSDRFSAERPKGSFSTLEIQRTEQGDSAMYLCASSLDGAFYEQYFGPGTRLTVT.

This clone was counted at least ten times. J is TRBJ2-2 and V is TRBV7-9, with TRBD2 identical over 8 bases. V lost 7 bases to trimming and J lost 3 bases; unmatched junction nucleotides: 10. Germline CDR1 and CDR2: SEHNR and FQNEAQ (reference sequence). This CDR3 comprises 16 residues. The CDR3 DNA sequence: TGTGCCAGCATCCGAAGCGGGGGAACTTACACCGGGGAGCTGTTTTTT. Amino acids: CASIRSGGTYTGELFF.

This clone was counted many times. The chain employs TRBV28 and TRBJ2-7, with 9 bases lining up with TRBD2. J was trimmed by 0 bases and V by 5 bases; bases with no gene match: 8. The CDR3 loop spans 16 amino acids. Germline V gives CDR1 MDHEN, CDR2 SYDVKM. CDR3 nucleotide sequence: TGTGCCAGCAGTCCTCGACTAGCGGAGCCCTCCTACGAGCAGTACTTC. The encoded protein is CASSPRLAEPSYEQYF.

Written as DNA, the CDR3 is TGTGCCAGCTCACCCCCCGGGACTGGAGTTCTCTACGAGCAGTACTTC. Amino acid sequence: CASSPPGTGVLYEQYF. This chain uses TRBV18 with TRBJ2-7, with D possibly TRBD2 on 6 matching bases. From germline, CDR1 is KGHSH and CDR2 LQKENI. V gave up 3 bases and J gave up 3 bases, with 18 bases separating them. This CDR3 is 16 amino acids long.

A few counts support this clone. This chain links TRBV6-2 or TRBV6-3 with TRBJ2-3, with 7 bases aligning to TRBD1. The length of the CDR3 is 14 residues. The germline CDR1 and CDR2 sequences are MNHEY and SVGEGT. V gave up 4 bases and J gave up 2 bases; unmatched junction bases: 3. This chain's CDR3 is CASSSGTDTDTQYF. The CDR3 DNA reads as TGTGCCAGCAGTTCCGGGACAGACACAGATACGCAGTATTTT.

The sample holds a few counts of this clone. CDR3 DNA sequence: TGTGCCAGTCGGCCGGGACATCTATCCTACGAGCAGTACTTC. Translation: CASRPGHLSYEQYF. The chain has TRBV27 and TRBJ2-7, with D perhaps matching TRBD1 (6 bases). The CDR3 runs to 14 residues. Trimming removed 9 bases at V and 1 base at J, with 16 bases between. The germline V gene has CDR1 MNHEY and CDR2 SMNVEV (reference sequence).

Here the CDR3 reads CASSLGLSNEQYF. The CDR3 bases are TGTGCCAGCAGCTTAGGTCTATCTAACGAGCAGTACTTC. This chain links TRBV9 with TRBJ2-7; D not certain. CDR3 length: 13 residues. Germline CDR1 is SGDLS and CDR2 is YYNGEE. V dropped 4 bases and J dropped 5 bases, with 13 bases sitting between them.

The V gene is TRBV7-3, the J gene TRBJ2-1, with TRBD2 matching over 13 bases. Germline V gene lookup returns CDR1 SGHTA and CDR2 FQGTGA. The V gene end was trimmed by 5 bases and the J gene end by 7 bases; junction bases not matched to a gene: 5. This CDR3 comprises 15 residues. The CDR3 nucleotides read TGTGCCAGCAGCCGGGGACTAGCGGGAAAGAATGAGCAGTTCTTC. Its protein product is CASSRGLAGKNEQFF.

This clone was recorded at least ten times. The CDR3 DNA reads as TGCGCCAGCAGCCGGGACTACAACAATGAGCAGTTCTTC. Translating gives CASSRDYNNEQFF. V and J are TRBV4-1 and TRBJ2-1; 7 positions match TRBD2. Looked up from germline, CDR1 is MGHRA and CDR2 is YSYEKL. The CDR3 loop spans 13 amino acids. The trim removed 4 bases at V and 5 bases at J, leaving 2 bases unmatched.

Many counts were recorded for this clone. The chain links TRBV7-8 to TRBJ1-2; D might be TRBD1 (5 bases). The CDR3 contains 15 residues. Germline V gives CDR1 SGHVS, CDR2 FQNEAQ. V was clipped by 3 bases and J by 0 bases, with 11 bases between them. The CDR3 DNA reads TGTGCCAGCAGCTTGACAGTTTCGGCTAACTATGGCTACACCTTC. The encoded protein is CASSLTVSANYGYTF. The whole variable domain, filled in from reference TRBV7-8 and TRBJ1-2, reads GAGVSQSPRYKVAKRGQDVALRCDPISGHVSLFWYQQALGQGPEFLTYFQNEAQLDKSGLPSDRFFAERPEGSVSTLKIQRTQQEDSAVYLCASSLTVSANYGYTFGSGTRLTVV.

This clone was observed a few times. This rearrangement joins TRBV6-1 to TRBJ2-5, with D tentatively TRBD1 (5 bases). Trimming left V 2 bases short and J 4 bases short, with 17 bases between. The CDR3 has 16 amino acids. Germline-derived CDR1 and CDR2 are MNHNS and SASEGT. The CDR3 spells CASSECGHGASETQYF. In DNA, the CDR3 is TGTGCCAGCAGTGAATGCGGACATGGGGCTTCAGAGACCCAGTACTTC.

In its sample, this clone is medium-sized. The chain couples TRBV19 to TRBJ1-1; 8 bases are a match to TRBD1. Germline V CDR1 and CDR2: LNHDA, SQIVND (reference sequence). The CDR3 sequence is 15 residues long. Germline trimming cut 5 bases from V and 1 base from J; bases unmatched to any gene: 6. CDR3 amino acids: CASSDQGAWNTEAFF. For the CDR3, the DNA is TGTGCCAGTAGTGATCAGGGGGCATGGAACACTGAAGCTTTCTTT.

This clone is termed medium-sized. The chain is built from TRBV24-1 and TRBJ2-6; D perhaps matches TRBD1 (5 bases). Trimming took 2 bases from V and 1 from J, leaving 5 bases between them. This CDR3 has 15 residues. The germline CDR1 and CDR2 sequences are KGHDR and SFDVKD. The CDR3 loop is CATSDSGSGANVLTF. In nucleotides, the CDR3 is TGTGCCACCAGTGATTCAGGGTCTGGGGCCAACGTCCTGACTTTC.

Comments on this clone: This clone may be a read error of a much larger clone one base away. The same CDR3 can be traced to other DNA sequences in this sample. This chain uses TRBV15 with TRBJ1-1; D gene ambiguous. Germline lookup yields CDR1 LNHNV and CDR2 YYDKDF (reference sequence). This CDR3 region has 15 residues. Deletions cut 1 base from V and 4 bases from J, with 13 bases between. The CDR3 DNA reads TGTGCCACCAGCAGAGGGGGAGCTGGGAGCACTGAAGCTTTCTTT. As protein: CATSRGGAGSTEAFF.

The rearrangement uses TRBV20-1 and TRBJ1-2; 7 bases fit TRBD1. CDR1 DFQATT and CDR2 SNEGSKA come from the germline V gene (reference sequence). CDR3 length: 13 residues. Germline trimming cut 3 bases from V and 2 bases from J; bases unmatched to any gene: 3. CDR3 DNA sequence: TGCAGTGCTAGGGGGACAGCAAACTATGGCTACACCTTC. Its protein is CSARGTANYGYTF.

Of note for this clone: One end of the junction is discordant with germline, which a read error may explain. Other DNA sequences in this sample translate to the same CDR3. The chain joins TRBV5-5 to TRBJ1-5; D is possibly TRBD1 (6 bases). Germline CDR1 and CDR2: SGHKS and YYEKEE (reference sequence). The CDR3 consists of 13 residues. The CDR3 DNA is TGTGCCAGCAGCCCCCCGGGGGGGCAGCCCCTGCATTTT. It codes for CASSPPGGQPLHF.

This clone was detected many times. The chain uses TRBV5-4 and TRBJ1-6, with D uncertain. Trimming removed 0 bases from V and 6 bases from J, with 4 bases in between. The CDR3 totals 13 residues. From germline, CDR1 is SGHNT and CDR2 YYREEE (reference sequence). The CDR3 protein is CASSLATNSPLHF. For the CDR3, the DNA is TGTGCCAGCAGCTTGGCCACTAATTCACCCCTCCACTTT.

This clone came up once. This chain connects TRBV12-3 or TRBV12-4 to TRBJ2-7, with D perhaps given as TRBD1 or TRBD2 (5 bases each). CDR3 length: 14 amino acids. Trimming removed 1 base at V and 6 bases at J, with 13 bases between. CDR3 in DNA: TGTGCCAGCAGTTTAGGACTGGGGGTGAGCGAGCAGTACGTC. Translated, it gives CASSLGLGVSEQYV.

Sample share makes this clone medium-sized (0.01 to 0.1%). This sequence joins TRBV30 and TRBJ2-7; possible D gene TRBD1, 7 bases. The CDR3 contains 15 residues. V was clipped by 2 bases and J by 2 bases, with 16 bases between them. Germline CDR1 is GTSNPN and CDR2 is SVGIG (reference sequence). The DNA for the CDR3 is TGTGCCTGGAGTACGGCGGGACAGTTCCCCTACGAGCAGTACTTC. Its protein product is CAWSTAGQFPYEQYF.

In its sample, this clone is medium-sized. The chain joins TRBV28 to TRBJ1-6; TRBD1 aligns across 8 bases. The CDR3 consists of 14 residues. The germline V gene has CDR1 MDHEN and CDR2 SYDVKM. After removal of 9 bases from V and 6 bases from J, the junction contained 7 bases not matched to a gene. The CDR3: CASLPGQANSPLHF. Written as DNA, the CDR3 is TGTGCCAGTCTTCCGGGACAGGCTAATTCACCCCTCCACTTT.

This clone was seen a handful of times. The CDR3 DNA reads as TGCAGCACTGGGTGGGACAGGGGAGCCGAGCAGTACTTC. Translation gives CSTGWDRGAEQYF. The V call is TRBV29-1, the J call TRBJ2-7; 10 bases fit TRBD1. The CDR3 runs 13 residues. CDR1 and CDR2 from the germline V gene are SQVTM and ANQGSEA. The J segment lost 6 bases and the V segment lost 8 bases, leaving 10 bases of the junction unmatched.

To note about this clone: At one end the junction does not follow the germline gene, possibly because of a read error. The chain combines TRBV3-1 with TRBJ1-2, with D unresolved. CDR1 is LGHDT and CDR2 is YNNKEL in the germline V gene (reference sequence). The CDR3 contains 13 residues. The CDR3: CASSQVTRYVYTF. Written as DNA, the CDR3 is TGTGCCAGCAGCCAAGTTACAAGATATGTCTACACCTTC.

This clone was detected a few times. The chain has TRBV28 and TRBJ1-2; perhaps TRBD1 as D (6 bases). Germline-derived CDR1 and CDR2 are MDHEN and SYDVKM. V lost 2 bases, J lost 7 bases, and 8 bases lay in between. There are 12 residues in the CDR3. The CDR3 DNA follows: TGTGCCAGCAGTTTACAGGGGCGTGGCTACACCTTC. Protein product: CASSLQGRGYTF.

This clone was found many times. The rearrangement links TRBV7-2 to TRBJ2-5; 8 nucleotides align to TRBD1. CDR3 length: 13 residues. Trimming cost V 7 bases and J 4 bases; bases outside gene matches: 5. Germline values: CDR1 SGHTA, CDR2 FQGNSA. In nucleotides, the CDR3 is TGTGCCAGCACCATCGACAGGGGAGAGACCCAGTACTTC. Translation gives CASTIDRGETQYF.

The rearrangement uses TRBV20-1 and TRBJ2-3; 9 bases agree with TRBD2. Germline CDR1 reads DFQATT; CDR2 reads SNEGSKA (reference sequence). Trimming removed 1 base from V and 2 bases from J; junction bases left unmatched: 10. The CDR3 has 17 residues. CDR3 loop: CSARVPSAGGITDTQYF. The DNA for the CDR3 is TGCAGTGCTAGAGTTCCCTCAGCGGGGGGTATCACAGATACGCAGTATTTT.

This clone was observed a few times. This chain joins TRBV10-3 and TRBJ2-2; 11 bases agree with TRBD1. Trimming cost V 10 bases and J 8 bases; bases outside gene matches: 9. The CDR3 covers 14 residues. The germline V gene encodes CDR1 ENHRY and CDR2 SYGVKD. The CDR3 protein is CANGTGGDTGELFF. As DNA, the CDR3 is TGTGCCAATGGGACAGGGGGGGATACAGGGGAGCTGTTTTTT.

Note on this clone: One end of the junction does not line up with germline, which may come from a read error. The V call is TRBV11-2, the J call TRBJ2-1, with a possible D match to TRBD2 (6 bases). The CDR3 spans 13 residues. CDR1 is SGHAT, CDR2 FQNNGV, per germline. The chain's CDR3 is CASSARDSQNQFF. CDR3 bases: TGTGCCAGCAGCGCCCGGGACTCACAAAACCAGTTCTTT.

Notes on this clone: Since the CDR3 does not end with the conserved phenylalanine or tryptophan, this likely comes from a read error. The DNA is omitted, as the CDR3 cannot be located on it reliably, and the CDR3 follows TCRdb's listing. The CDR3 sequence: CASSLSLA. The V gene is TRBV7-2, the J gene TRBJ2-2; the table's TRBD2 call for D was not verified on the DNA. Ends included, the CDR3 has 8 residues. The germline gives CDR1 SGHTA, CDR2 FQGNSA.

This clone was found many times. The conserved phenylalanine or tryptophan is not found at the CDR3 terminus, so this likely reflects a read error. The chain combines TRBV6-2 or TRBV6-3 with TRBJ1-5; D gene ambiguous. V lost 6 bases and J 7 bases, leaving 22 bases between the germline ends. This CDR3 contains 16 residues. Per the germline V gene, CDR1 is MNHEY and CDR2 is SVGEGT. CDR3 loop: CASSVLSLGWGQPQHL. The CDR3 coding sequence is TGTGCCAGCAGCGTACTCTCTTTGGGGTGGGGACAGCCCCAGCATCTT.